This entry lists 2 T cell receptor beta chains sequenced from one sample in a study of Ad26.COV2.S vaccination and SARS-CoV-2 variants. Treatment defined: about 20 received Ad26.COV2.S at low or high dose, single or two shots; 5 received placebo; per-sample allocation not given. The samples date from day 63 after the first vaccine or placebo injection. Some clones are missing from TCRdb's copy, which holds only in-frame ones; the method was immunoSEQ multiplex PCR. The sample records about 400,000 clones, about 89% being singletons. This specimen was peripheral blood, taken in a trial of Ad26.COV2.S vaccine versus placebo. The receptor source for this set is a person between 18 and 59 years old who received the Ad26.COV2.S COVID-19 vaccine or a placebo.

The chain joins TRBV7-3 to TRBJ2-1, with 7 bases that match TRBD2. Germline V gives CDR1 SGHTA, CDR2 FQGTGA. J gave up 1 base and V 4 bases, and 1 base lay outside the gene matches. The CDR3 extends over 14 amino acids. This chain's CDR3 is CASSYGGSYNEQFF. Here the CDR3 DNA reads TGTGCCAGCAGCTACGGGGGGTCCTACAATGAGCAGTTCTTC.

The chain has TRBV4-2 and TRBJ2-3, with TRBD2 matching over 9 bases. The V gene end was trimmed by 4 bases and the J gene end by 0 bases; junction bases not matched to a gene: 5. Germline V gene lookup returns CDR1 LGHNA and CDR2 YNFKEQ. The CDR3 loop spans 16 amino acids. The CDR3 DNA reads as TGTGCCAGCAGCCCCGCTAGCGGGGATAGCACAGATACGCAGTATTTT. Translating gives CASSPASGDSTDTQYF.